Listed here are 25 T cell receptor beta chains from one sample, sequenced in a study of OX40 agonist ivuxolimab in advanced cancers. TCRdb keeps only in-frame clones here, not all; method: immunoSEQ multiplex PCR. The table lists around 63,000 clones, approximately 92% of them singletons. The input for sequencing was CD4+ or CD8+ T cells sorted from blood, taken in a trial of the OX40 agonist ivuxolimab. All receptors come from an adult with an advanced solid tumor such as melanoma, head and neck, liver or kidney cancer.

The CDR3 DNA reads as TGCGCCAGCAGCTTGGGACAGGGGTTTATCACTGAAGCTTTCTTT. This codes for CASSLGQGFITEAFF. J is TRBJ1-1 and V is TRBV5-1, with TRBD1 matching over 8 bases. V was pared by 0 bases and J by 4 bases, with 5 bases of the junction left unmatched. Germline CDR1 SGHRS, CDR2 YFSETQ. The CDR3 length is 15 residues.

The rearrangement joins TRBV5-6 to TRBJ1-5; no clear D. Germline CDR1 and CDR2: SGHDT and YYEEEE. The CDR3 runs to 16 residues. V gave up 4 bases and J gave up 1 base, with 15 bases separating them. The CDR3 DNA follows: TGTGCCAGCAGCCTGTGGACCCCCTGGAGCAATCAGCCCCAGCATTTT. Translated, it gives CASSLWTPWSNQPQHF.

CDR3 nucleotides: TGTGCCAGCAGCTTAGATCTCACAGATACGCAGTATTTT. Its translation is CASSLDLTDTQYF. The gene calls are TRBV11-2 and TRBJ2-3; D remains unclear. Germline loops: CDR1 SGHAT, CDR2 FQNNGV. The CDR3 has 13 amino acids. The ends were cut back, 0 bases at V and 2 bases at J, with 3 bases in the middle.

The genes are TRBV5-4 and TRBJ2-5; possibly TRBD2 for D (6 bases). Deletions cut 2 bases from V and 2 bases from J, with 13 bases between. The CDR3 has 15 residues. Germline CDR1 is SGHNT and CDR2 is YYREEE (reference sequence). CDR3 nucleotide sequence: TGTGCCAGCAGCTTTGCCCTAGCGAATCAAGAGACCCAGTACTTC. It specifies CASSFALANQETQYF.

The chain has TRBV29-1 and TRBJ1-2; 7 nucleotides agree with TRBD1. Per germline, CDR1 SQVTM and CDR2 ANQGSEA. The CDR3 runs 12 residues. V gave up 1 base and J gave up 7 bases; unmatched junction bases: 3. This CDR3 is CSVEVGGSGYTF. The CDR3 bases are TGCAGCGTTGAAGTAGGGGGCAGTGGCTACACCTTC. The variable domain in full, completed from reference TRBV29-1 and TRBJ1-2, reads SAVISQKPSRDICQRGTSLTIQCQVDSQVTMMFWYRQQPGQSLTLIATANQGSEATYESGFVIDKFPISRPNLTFSTLTVSNMSPEDSSIYLCSVEVGGSGYTFGSGTRLTVV.

This rearrangement joins TRBV19 to TRBJ2-2; unclear D gene. Trimming removed 3 bases from V and 5 bases from J, with 10 bases in between. The CDR3 loop spans 14 amino acids. Germline V lookup: CDR1 LNHDA, CDR2 SQIVND (reference sequence). The CDR3 sequence: CASSMARTTGELFF. The CDR3 nucleotides read TGTGCCAGTAGTATGGCTAGAACTACCGGGGAGCTGTTTTTT.

The CDR3 reads CASSLAVRPNTGELFF. Written as DNA, the CDR3 is TGTGCCAGCTCCCTAGCGGTCCGACCGAACACCGGGGAGCTGTTTTTT. The chain carries TRBV18 and TRBJ2-2, with 7 bases lining up with TRBD2. The CDR3 length is 16 residues. Trimming at V came to 6 bases and at J to 0 bases, leaving 7 bases not matched to a gene. Germline V lookup: CDR1 KGHSH, CDR2 LQKENI.

The sample holds one count of this clone. DNA of the CDR3: TGCGCCAGCAGAAGGGAGTCCACCGGGGAGCTGTTTTTT. Residues: CASRRESTGELFF. The chain uses TRBV5-1 and TRBJ2-2, with a tentative D call TRBD2 (5 bases). V was pared by 5 bases and J by 4 bases, with 9 bases between. The CDR3 contains 13 residues. Germline CDR1 and CDR2: SGHRS and YFSETQ.

CDR3 loop: CATSATGDRNYGYTF. CDR3 coding DNA: TGTGCCACCAGCGCGACAGGAGACCGAAACTATGGCTACACCTTC. The chain joins TRBV15 to TRBJ1-2; weak D call: TRBD1 (6 bases). The V gene lost 5 bases and the J gene lost 2 bases, with 15 bases spanning the gap. The CDR3 extends over 15 amino acids. Germline V gene lookup returns CDR1 LNHNV and CDR2 YYDKDF (reference sequence). Full variable domain (missing parts from reference TRBV15 and TRBJ1-2): DAMVIQNPRYQVTQFGKPVTLSCSQTLNHNVMYWYQQKSSQAPKLLFHYYDKDFNNEADTPDNFQSRRPNTSFCFLDIRSPGLGDTAMYLCATSATGDRNYGYTFGSGTRLTVV.

This clone was found once. The chain recombines TRBV27 with TRBJ1-6, with 7 bases identical to TRBD1. The J segment lost 10 bases and the V segment lost 5 bases, leaving 8 bases of the junction unmatched. Germline lookup yields CDR1 MNHEY and CDR2 SMNVEV (reference sequence). The CDR3 loop spans 14 amino acids. This chain's CDR3 is CASSEDRRSSPLHF. The CDR3 DNA follows: TGTGCCAGCAGTGAGGACAGGCGTTCCTCACCCCTCCACTTT.

The chain is built from TRBV5-1 and TRBJ2-1; 8 positions agree with TRBD1. In germline, CDR1 is SGHRS, CDR2 YFSETQ. The CDR3 sequence is 13 residues long. J lost 10 bases, V lost 4 bases, and 7 bases had no gene match. The DNA for the CDR3 is TGCGCCAGCAGCCCCGGACAGGGATGGGAGCAGTTCTTC. Protein: CASSPGQGWEQFF.

The chain employs TRBV4-1 and TRBJ2-7, with a tentative D call TRBD2 (5 bases). The CDR3 length is 18 residues. In germline, CDR1 is MGHRA, CDR2 YSYEKL. V was shortened by 3 bases and J by 0 bases, with 21 bases between the two germline ends. The CDR3 sequence is CASSQSGFRRGRSYEQYF. The CDR3 DNA reads as TGCGCCAGCAGCCAGTCGGGGTTTAGGCGCGGTCGCTCCTACGAGCAGTACTTC.

This rearrangement joins TRBV5-8 to TRBJ2-2, with a tentative D call TRBD1 (6 bases). V was pared by 3 bases and J by 4 bases, with 16 bases between. There are 16 residues in the CDR3. Germline V gene sequence: CDR1 SGHTS, CDR2 YDEGEE. In DNA form, the CDR3 reads TGTGCCAGCAGCTCCTACCGAACAGGGTTCACCGGGGAGCTGTTTTTT. Translating gives CASSSYRTGFTGELFF.

V and J are TRBV6-5 and TRBJ1-2; 7 nucleotides line up with TRBD1. V trimming: 2 bases; J trimming: 7 bases; junction bases outside the gene matches: 4. Germline lookup yields CDR1 MNHEY and CDR2 SVGAGI. This CDR3 has 13 residues. The CDR3 spells CASSYDRETGYTF. As DNA, the CDR3 is TGTGCCAGCAGTTACGACAGGGAGACTGGCTACACCTTC.

V gene TRBV7-2 combines with J gene TRBJ2-7; D is unclear. This CDR3 is built from 16 residues. Germline-derived CDR1 and CDR2 are SGHTA and FQGNSA. With 1 base removed from V and 4 bases from J, the gap between germline ends came to 17 bases. Here the CDR3 DNA reads TGTGCCAGCAGCTTAGTAAGGGTTTGGGTGTTATACGAGCAGTACTTC. Protein: CASSLVRVWVLYEQYF.

This clone has only one observation. The chain employs TRBV11-1 and TRBJ2-5; no clear D gene. Trimming pared 0 bases from V and 2 bases from J, leaving 7 bases between. Germline CDR1 reads SGHAT; CDR2 reads FQDESV (reference sequence). The CDR3 length is 14 residues. The DNA for the CDR3 is TGTGCCAGCAGCTTAGCGTGGCAGCAAGAGACCCAGTACTTC. This encodes CASSLAWQQETQYF. The full variable domain, in which reference TRBV11-1 and TRBJ2-5 provide the parts outside the CDR3, is EAEVAQSPRYKITEKSQAVAFWCDPISGHATLYWYRQILGQGPELLVQFQDESVVDDSQLPKDRFSAERLKGVDSTLKIQPAELGDSAMYLCASSLAWQQETQYFGPGTRLLVL.

The V gene is TRBV11-3, the J gene TRBJ2-7; 8 nucleotides align to TRBD1. With V trimmed by 5 bases and J by 6 bases, 6 bases remained unmatched. This CDR3 region has 13 residues. Germline V gives CDR1 SGHNT, CDR2 YENEEA. The CDR3 DNA reads TGTGCCAGCAGCAGCGACAGGGGAGGCGAGCAGTACTTC. As protein: CASSSDRGGEQYF. Full variable domain (missing parts from reference TRBV11-3 and TRBJ2-7): EAGVVQSPRYKIIEKKQPVAFWCNPISGHNTLYWYLQNLGQGPELLIRYENEEAVDDSQLPKDRFSAERLKGVDSTLKIQPAELGDSAVYLCASSSDRGGEQYFGPGTRLTVT.

The V and J genes are TRBV5-1 and TRBJ1-3; 7 nucleotides line up with TRBD1. The germline gives CDR1 SGHRS, CDR2 YFSETQ. The ends lost 1 base at V and 0 bases at J; junction bases unmatched: 1. There are 15 residues in the CDR3. CDR3 sequence: CASSLSGGSGNTIYF. The CDR3 nucleotides are TGCGCCAGCAGCTTGTCAGGGGGCTCTGGAAACACCATATATTTT.

The CDR3 DNA sequence: TGTGCCAGCAGGTGGGGGGCTAACTATGGCTACACCTTC. This translates into CASRWGANYGYTF. This chain joins TRBV5-5 and TRBJ1-2, with D perhaps matching TRBD1 (5 bases). In germline, CDR1 is SGHKS, CDR2 YYEKEE (reference sequence). Trimming left V 5 bases short and J 0 bases short, with 8 bases between. The CDR3 loop spans 13 amino acids.

The chain joins TRBV2 to TRBJ2-7; 9 positions match TRBD1. The germline V gene encodes CDR1 SNHLY and CDR2 FYNNEI. Losses at the gene ends were 5 bases for V and 0 bases for J; bases not matched to a gene: 5. The CDR3 extends over 15 amino acids. CDR3 amino acids: CASSLDRGPSYEQYF. As DNA, the CDR3 is TGTGCCAGCAGTCTGGACAGGGGTCCCTCCTACGAGCAGTACTTC.

V usage is TRBV5-1 and J usage is TRBJ1-2, with 9 bases lining up with TRBD1. V lost 2 bases and J lost 9; bases outside the gene matches: 8. Germline V gene sequence: CDR1 SGHRS, CDR2 YFSETQ. This CDR3 has 14 amino acids. CDR3 in amino acids: CASSLDGTGIRYTF. The CDR3 coding sequence is TGCGCCAGCAGCTTAGACGGGACAGGGATTCGCTACACCTTC.

This clone turned up a few times. This chain connects TRBV7-6 to TRBJ2-1; D tentatively fits TRBD1 or TRBD2 (6 bases each). The CDR3 totals 15 residues. V lost 2 bases and J 4 bases, leaving 12 bases between the germline ends. Looked up from germline, CDR1 is SGHVS and CDR2 is FNYEAQ. The CDR3 nucleotides read TGTGCCAGCAGCTTATGGGGGGCATCATACAATGAGCAGTTCTTC. Translating it yields CASSLWGASYNEQFF.

This clone was counted a few times. This chain connects TRBV12-5 to TRBJ2-2; D ambiguous. This CDR3 region has 11 residues. The germline V gene encodes CDR1 LGHNT and CDR2 FRNRAP. Trimming pared 4 bases from V and 5 bases from J, leaving 2 bases between. The CDR3 spells CASGSTGELFF. The CDR3 bases are TGTGCTAGTGGTTCAACCGGGGAGCTGTTTTTT. The variable domain in full, with the rest retrieved from reference TRBV12-5 and TRBJ2-2, is DARVTQTPRHKVTEMGQEVTMRCQPILGHNTVFWYRQTMMQGLELLAYFRNRAPLDDSGMPKDRFSAEMPDATLATLKIQPSEPRDSAVYFCASGSTGELFFGEGSRLTVL.

The CDR3 DNA is TGTGCCACCAGCAGGGTGGCTAATGAAAAACTGTTTTTT. It is translated as CATSRVANEKLFF. The chain is built from TRBV15 and TRBJ1-4; D is unclear. CDR3 length: 13 amino acids. V gave up 3 bases and J gave up 3 bases, with 5 bases separating them. Looked up from germline, CDR1 is LNHNV and CDR2 is YYDKDF (reference sequence).

This clone has just a few counts. This chain links TRBV5-1 with TRBJ1-5; 12 bases fit TRBD1. The CDR3 is 15 amino acids. CDR1 and CDR2 (germline): SGHRS, YFSETQ. The trim removed 3 bases at V and 5 bases at J, leaving 3 bases unmatched. The CDR3 bases are TGCGCCAGCAGCTACCGGGACAGGGGGCATCAGCCCCAGCATTTT. This encodes CASSYRDRGHQPQHF.